This T cell receptor (beta chain) was found in a study of cytotoxic CD8 clonotypes in ibrutinib-treated CLL. Study context: Investigators collected response samples after a median about 12 months of treatment, range 6 to 36. Averaging across samples gave about 240,000 productive templates and around 100,000 productive rearrangements. The study's findings and limits: Contraction or stability on treatment was seen for public clonotypes, which were uncommon.

Concerning this clone: The antigen is not known.

Measured with immunoSEQ multiplex PCR; TCRdb has only the in-frame clones, and not every one. The profile shows over 100,000 clones, approximately 83% of them singletons. The CDR3 length is 13 residues. Per the germline V gene, CDR1 is SGHNT and CDR2 is YYREEE (reference sequence). Trimming left V 3 bases short and J 10 bases short, with 17 bases between. The sequencing here drew on PBMCs, taken after 24 months of ibrutinib treatment. This receptor was taken from a human donor with chronic lymphocytic leukemia. The V gene is TRBV5-4, the J gene TRBJ2-7; tentative D call: TRBD1 (5 bases). CDR3 in DNA: TGTGCCAGCAGCTCTGATCCAGGGTTCGAACAGTACTTC. It codes for CASSSDPGFEQYF. Combining the CDR3 with reference TRBV5-4 and TRBJ2-7 gives the whole variable domain ETGVTQSPTHLIKTRGQQVTLRCSSQSGHNTVSWYQQALGQGPQFIFQYYREEENGRGNFPPRFSGLQFPNYSSELNVNALELDDSALYLCASSSDPGFEQYFGPGTRLTVT.